These 19 T cell receptor beta chains were all obtained from the same sample, sequenced in a study of CD8 T cells in ankylosing spondylitis. Overall study results and limits: In ankylosing spondylitis blood, a motif of fewer than 10 highly homologous TCR beta variants appeared characteristic.

TCRdb passed the 5' RACE reads through MiXCR, listing each CDR3 protein once. The data hold some 700,000 distinct CDR3 sequences, with around 17% observed a single time. No antigen is known for these receptors. The material sequenced was blood, either unsorted or a sorted T cell fraction (not recorded which). These receptors were collected from a male donor with ankylosing spondylitis.

This chain joins TRBV12-3 or TRBV12-4 and TRBJ1-4, with 8 bases aligning to TRBD1. The CDR3 runs to 15 residues. With V trimmed by 5 bases and J by 4 bases, 6 bases remained unmatched. The CDR3 DNA sequence: TGTGCCAGCAGTCTAGGACAGGGCCGTAATGAAAAACTGTTTTTT. This codes for CASSLGQGRNEKLFF.

The J gene is TRBJ2-7, the V gene TRBV6-5; possibly TRBD2 for D (5 bases). The CDR3 totals 15 residues. Trimming shortened V by 4 bases and J by 1 base, and 14 bases separated the two germline ends. Per the germline V gene, CDR1 is MNHEY and CDR2 is SVGAGI. The CDR3 DNA is TGTGCCAGCAGTTCCCCCGGGCGGACTTCCTACGAGCAGTACTTC. It encodes CASSSPGRTSYEQYF.

This clonotype was counted between two and nine times. The chain couples TRBV2 to TRBJ2-4, with D perhaps matching TRBD2 (6 bases). The ends were cut back, 6 bases at V and 0 bases at J, with 12 bases in the middle. This CDR3 has 15 amino acids. Germline CDR1 SNHLY, CDR2 FYNNEI. DNA of the CDR3: TGTGCCAGCAGCCAAGGAGGGACAGCCAAAAACATTCAGTACTTC. This encodes CASSQGGTAKNIQYF.

This clonotype has just a few counts. The chain combines TRBV7-2 with TRBJ1-2; 10 nucleotides align to TRBD1. The CDR3 has 16 residues. Germline assignment: CDR1 SGHTA and CDR2 FQGNSA. V shed 5 bases, J shed 4 bases, and the junction held 10 bases outside the gene matches. CDR3 protein: CASSASGTGEGYGYTF. The CDR3 DNA sequence: TGTGCCAGCAGCGCCTCCGGGACAGGGGAAGGCTATGGCTACACCTTC.

The V call is TRBV11-2, the J call TRBJ2-7; possibly TRBD2 for D (5 bases). With 5 bases removed from V and 2 bases from J, the gap between germline ends came to 16 bases. This CDR3 is 15 amino acids long. Germline CDR1 SGHAT, CDR2 FQNNGV. CDR3 region: CASSADGVWAYEQYF. CDR3 nucleotides: TGTGCCAGCAGCGCAGACGGGGTTTGGGCCTACGAGCAGTACTTC.

This clonotype was detected ten times or more. The CDR3 nucleotides read TGTGCCAGCAGCTTAGGCACAGGGAATGGCTACACCTTC. Translation gives CASSLGTGNGYTF. The rearrangement joins TRBV11-2 to TRBJ1-2; maybe TRBD1 (6 bases). The germline V gene has CDR1 SGHAT and CDR2 FQNNGV. This CDR3 is 13 amino acids long. Trimming removed 1 base from V and 6 bases from J, with 9 bases in between. Looking up the rest from reference TRBV11-2 and TRBJ1-2 gives the full variable domain: EAGVAQSPRYKIIEKRQSVAFWCNPISGHATLYWYQQILGQGPKLLIQFQNNGVVDDSQLPKDRFSAERLKGVDSTLKIQPAKLEDSAVYLCASSLGTGNGYTFGSGTRLTVV.

This chain uses TRBV6-2 or TRBV6-3 with TRBJ1-1, with D perhaps TRBD1 (6 bases). In germline, CDR1 is MNHEY, CDR2 SVGEGT. The ends were cut back, 6 bases at V and 6 bases at J, with 26 bases in the middle. The CDR3 runs 17 residues. CDR3 sequence (DNA): TGTGCCAGCAGCGACGTGACAGGTTTTAAAGTGGCCGCTGAAGCTTTCTTT. Translation gives CASSDVTGFKVAAEAFF.

The chain is built from TRBV7-2 and TRBJ2-5; 9 bases map to TRBD2. The CDR3 runs 14 residues. Losses at the gene ends were 5 bases for V and 3 bases for J; bases not matched to a gene: 4. Germline CDR1 and CDR2: SGHTA and FQGNSA. This CDR3 reads CASSPRTSEETQYF. CDR3 DNA sequence: TGTGCCAGCAGCCCCCGGACTAGCGAAGAGACCCAGTACTTC.

There are a few counts of this clonotype. V is TRBV5-1 and J is TRBJ2-2, with 7 bases aligning to TRBD1. The CDR3 length is 21 residues. In germline, CDR1 is SGHRS, CDR2 YFSETQ. After removal of 3 bases from V and 0 bases from J, the junction contained 20 bases not matched to a gene. In DNA form, the CDR3 reads TGCGCCAGCAGCTCCTTGGGGTCTCGAGGGACAGCGCCCTCGAACACCGGGGAGCTGTTTTTT. Translated: CASSSLGSRGTAPSNTGELFF.

The chain couples TRBV7-9 to TRBJ1-1; no clear D gene. Germline V gene data show CDR1 as SEHNR and CDR2 as FQNEAQ (reference sequence). The CDR3 consists of 14 residues. V was trimmed by 6 bases and J by 4 bases, leaving 15 bases between them. Here the CDR3 reads CASRNIGSGTEAFF. In nucleotides, the CDR3 is TGTGCCAGCAGAAATATTGGATCCGGCACTGAAGCTTTCTTT.

This clonotype occurred a few times. The rearrangement joins TRBV3-1 to TRBJ1-1, with D unresolved. From germline, CDR1 is LGHDT and CDR2 YNNKEL (reference sequence). Deletions cut 6 bases from V and 3 bases from J, with 20 bases between. The CDR3 is made up of 16 amino acids. The CDR3 DNA reads as TGTGCCAGCAGAAACGCGGGCCATAGAGGATACACTGAAGCTTTCTTT. Translation: CASRNAGHRGYTEAFF.

The J gene is TRBJ1-2, the V gene TRBV25-1; the match to TRBD1 covers 7 bases. Trimming removed 6 bases from V and 0 bases from J; junction bases left unmatched: 7. Germline lookup yields CDR1 MGHDK and CDR2 SYGVNS. The CDR3 spans 15 residues. The CDR3 DNA reads TGTGCCAGCAGGAACACAGGGGCAGCTAACTATGGCTACACCTTC. It is translated as CASRNTGAANYGYTF.

This clonotype was recorded many times. The chain combines TRBV12-3 or TRBV12-4 with TRBJ2-2; no clear D. The CDR3 contains 14 residues. Trimming left V 3 bases short and J 2 bases short, with 7 bases between. CDR3 nucleotide sequence: TGTGCCAGCAGTTTTAGGCACAACACCGGGGAGCTGTTTTTT. Translating gives CASSFRHNTGELFF.

The rearrangement uses TRBV5-1 and TRBJ2-1; 7 bases are a match to TRBD1. With V trimmed by 4 bases and J by 0 bases, 7 bases remained unmatched. Germline CDR1 reads SGHRS; CDR2 reads YFSETQ. CDR3 size: 16 residues. The CDR3 loop is CASSPSGTASYNEQFF. The DNA for the CDR3 is TGCGCCAGCAGCCCCTCGGGGACAGCCTCCTACAATGAGCAGTTCTTC.

This clonotype showed up just a few times. This rearrangement joins TRBV20-1 to TRBJ1-3, with 8 bases aligning to TRBD1. CDR3 length: 16 residues. The V segment lost 4 bases and the J segment 0 bases; nucleotides outside the gene matches: 8. Looked up from germline, CDR1 is DFQATT and CDR2 is SNEGSKA (reference sequence). The CDR3, as DNA: TGCAGTGCTACCCCGGGACAGGTCGGCTCTGGAAACACCATATATTTT. As protein: CSATPGQVGSGNTIYF.

The chain has TRBV29-1 and TRBJ2-7; D remains ambiguous. In germline, CDR1 is SQVTM, CDR2 ANQGSEA. V lost 0 bases and J 3 bases, leaving 12 bases between the germline ends. The CDR3 has 14 residues. DNA for the CDR3: TGCAGCGTTGAAGATCCCGCTAGGGACTACGAGCAGTACTTC. Encoded protein: CSVEDPARDYEQYF.

About this clonotype: A read error may produce the germline difference seen at one junction end. This chain joins TRBV5-1 and TRBJ1-2; 8 bases are a match to TRBD1. This CDR3 spans 18 amino acids. Germline V CDR1 and CDR2: SGHRS, YFSETQ. CDR3 sequence reads: CSSSYLLGQEGVLGGYTF. The CDR3 region has the DNA TGCTCCAGCAGCTACCTACTGGGACAGGAGGGTGTCCTGGGGGGCTACACCTTC.

This chain uses TRBV10-2 with TRBJ2-7; 7 bases agree with TRBD1. This CDR3 spans 15 amino acids. With V trimmed by 6 bases and J by 2 bases, 10 bases remained unmatched. Looked up from germline, CDR1 is WSHSY and CDR2 is SAAADI. DNA for the CDR3: TGCGCCAGCAGGCTGAGATACAGGGGCCCCTACGAGCAGTACTTC. It encodes CASRLRYRGPYEQYF.

This clonotype was seen more than once but under ten times. The rearrangement links TRBV14 to TRBJ1-4; D is perhaps TRBD1 (5 bases). The ends were cut back, 2 bases at V and 8 bases at J, with 15 bases in the middle. The CDR3 is 15 residues long. Germline V gene sequence: CDR1 SGHDN, CDR2 FVKESK. CDR3 loop: CASSQSLGKGEKLFF. CDR3 coding DNA: TGTGCCAGCAGCCAATCGTTGGGCAAGGGGGAAAAACTGTTTTTT.